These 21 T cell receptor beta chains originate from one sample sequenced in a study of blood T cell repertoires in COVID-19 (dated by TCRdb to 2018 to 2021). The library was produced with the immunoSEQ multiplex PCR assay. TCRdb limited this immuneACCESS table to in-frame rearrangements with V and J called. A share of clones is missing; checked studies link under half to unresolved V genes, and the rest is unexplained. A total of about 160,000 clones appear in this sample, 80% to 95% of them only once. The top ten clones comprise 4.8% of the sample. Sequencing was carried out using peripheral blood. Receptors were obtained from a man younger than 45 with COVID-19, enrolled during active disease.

The CDR3 sequence is CASSQESADFATGNTEAFF. CDR3 nucleotides: TGTGCCAGCAGCCAAGAAAGTGCGGATTTCGCGACAGGGAACACTGAAGCTTTCTTT. The V and J genes are TRBV3-1 (or the pseudogene TRBV3-2) and TRBJ1-1; D possibly corresponds to TRBD1 (6 bases). Germline V CDR1 and CDR2: LGHDT, YNNKEL (reference sequence). V lost 0 bases and J lost 1, with 21 bases in between. CDR3 length equals 19 residues.

CDR3 in DNA: TGCGCCAGCAGCCATCGGACAGGGCGGCAAGAGACCCAGTACTTC. It yields the protein CASSHRTGRQETQYF. This chain joins TRBV4-1 and TRBJ2-5, with 8 bases aligning to TRBD1. Germline CDR1 and CDR2: MGHRA and YSYEKL. J was trimmed by 2 bases and V by 3 bases; bases with no gene match: 5. This CDR3 has 15 residues.

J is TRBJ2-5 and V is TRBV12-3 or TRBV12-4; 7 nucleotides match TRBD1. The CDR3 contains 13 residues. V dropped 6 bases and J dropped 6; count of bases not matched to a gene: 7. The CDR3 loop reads CASSPPGQKTQYF. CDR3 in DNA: TGTGCCAGCAGCCCCCCGGGACAGAAGACCCAGTACTTC.

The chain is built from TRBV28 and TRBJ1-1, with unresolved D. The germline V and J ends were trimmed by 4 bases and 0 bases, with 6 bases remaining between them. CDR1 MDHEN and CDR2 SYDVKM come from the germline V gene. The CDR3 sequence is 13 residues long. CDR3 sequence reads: CASSYIMNTEAFF. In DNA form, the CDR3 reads TGTGCCAGCAGTTACATTATGAACACTGAAGCTTTCTTT.

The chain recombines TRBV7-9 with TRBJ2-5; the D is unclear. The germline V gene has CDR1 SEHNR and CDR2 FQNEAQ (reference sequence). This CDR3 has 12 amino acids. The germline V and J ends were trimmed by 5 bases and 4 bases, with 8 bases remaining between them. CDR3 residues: CASSPSSETQYF. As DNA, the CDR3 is TGTGCCAGCAGCCCCTCGTCAGAGACCCAGTACTTC.

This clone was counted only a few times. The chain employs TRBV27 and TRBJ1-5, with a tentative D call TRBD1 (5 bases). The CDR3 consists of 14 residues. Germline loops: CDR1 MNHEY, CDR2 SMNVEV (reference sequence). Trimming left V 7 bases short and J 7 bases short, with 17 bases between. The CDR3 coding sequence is TGTGCCAGCACCTCTGTGGGGTCAGGGCAGCCCCAGCATTTT. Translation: CASTSVGSGQPQHF.

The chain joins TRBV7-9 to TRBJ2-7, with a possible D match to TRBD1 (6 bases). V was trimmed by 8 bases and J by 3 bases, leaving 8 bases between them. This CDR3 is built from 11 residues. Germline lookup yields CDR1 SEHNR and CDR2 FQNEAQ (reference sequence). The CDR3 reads CASGQNYEQYF. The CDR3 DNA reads TGTGCCAGCGGACAGAACTACGAGCAGTACTTC.

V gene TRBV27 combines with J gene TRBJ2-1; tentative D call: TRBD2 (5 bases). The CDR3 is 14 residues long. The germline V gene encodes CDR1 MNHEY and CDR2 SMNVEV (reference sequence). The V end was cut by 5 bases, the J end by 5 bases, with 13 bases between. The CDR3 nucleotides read TGTGCCAGCAGTCCCGCGGGCGTCCACAATGAGCAGTTCTTC. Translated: CASSPAGVHNEQFF.

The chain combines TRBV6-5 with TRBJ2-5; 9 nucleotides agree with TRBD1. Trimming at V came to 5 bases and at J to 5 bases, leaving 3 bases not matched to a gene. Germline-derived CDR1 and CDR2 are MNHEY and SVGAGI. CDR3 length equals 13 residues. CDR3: CASSLDRGETQYF. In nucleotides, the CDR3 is TGTGCCAGCAGTCTGGACAGGGGCGAGACCCAGTACTTC.

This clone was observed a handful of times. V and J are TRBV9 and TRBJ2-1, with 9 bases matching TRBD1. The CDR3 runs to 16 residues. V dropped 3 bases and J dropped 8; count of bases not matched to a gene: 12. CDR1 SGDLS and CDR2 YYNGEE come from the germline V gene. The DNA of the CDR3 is TGTGCCAGCAGCGCTTACGGGACAGGGATCCTCGATGAGCAGTTCTTC. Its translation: CASSAYGTGILDEQFF.

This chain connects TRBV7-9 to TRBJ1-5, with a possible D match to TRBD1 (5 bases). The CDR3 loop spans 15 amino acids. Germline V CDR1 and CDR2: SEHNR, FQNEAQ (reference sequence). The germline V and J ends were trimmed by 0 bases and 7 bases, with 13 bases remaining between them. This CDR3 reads CASSLARQGQQPQHF. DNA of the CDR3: TGTGCCAGCAGCTTAGCCCGCCAGGGTCAACAGCCCCAGCATTTT.

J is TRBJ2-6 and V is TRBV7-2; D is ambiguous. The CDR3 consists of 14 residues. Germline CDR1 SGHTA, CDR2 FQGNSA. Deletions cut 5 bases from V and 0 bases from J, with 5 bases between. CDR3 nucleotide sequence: TGTGCCAGCAGCCTAAACTCTGGGGCCAACGTCCTGACTTTC. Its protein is CASSLNSGANVLTF.

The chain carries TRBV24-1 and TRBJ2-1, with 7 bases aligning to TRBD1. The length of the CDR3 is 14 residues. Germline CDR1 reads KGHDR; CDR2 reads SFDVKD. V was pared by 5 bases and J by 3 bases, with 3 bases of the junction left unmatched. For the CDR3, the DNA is TGTGCCACCAGTGTGAGGGGGCTCTACAATGAGCAGTTCTTC. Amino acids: CATSVRGLYNEQFF.

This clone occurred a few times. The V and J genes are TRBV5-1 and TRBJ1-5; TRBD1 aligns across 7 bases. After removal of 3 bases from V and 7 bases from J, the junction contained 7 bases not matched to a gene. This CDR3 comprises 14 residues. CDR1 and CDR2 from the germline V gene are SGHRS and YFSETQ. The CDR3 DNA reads TGCGCCAGCAGCTCGGGACAGCCCGGACAGCCCCAGCATTTT. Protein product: CASSSGQPGQPQHF. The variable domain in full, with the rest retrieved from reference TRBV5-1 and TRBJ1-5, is KAGVTQTPRYLIKTRGQQVTLSCSPISGHRSVSWYQQTPGQGLQFLFEYFSETQRNKGNFPGRFSGRQFSNSRSEMNVSTLELGDSALYLCASSSGQPGQPQHFGDGTRLSIL.

The CDR3 nucleotides are TGTGCCAGCTACCGACTAGCGGGAGAGGGAGATACGCAGTATTTT. Translated: CASYRLAGEGDTQYF. The rearrangement uses TRBV6-5 and TRBJ2-3; 12 bases agree with TRBD2. Germline trimming cut 8 bases from V and 5 bases from J; bases unmatched to any gene: 8. The length of the CDR3 is 15 residues. Germline CDR1 is MNHEY and CDR2 is SVGAGI.

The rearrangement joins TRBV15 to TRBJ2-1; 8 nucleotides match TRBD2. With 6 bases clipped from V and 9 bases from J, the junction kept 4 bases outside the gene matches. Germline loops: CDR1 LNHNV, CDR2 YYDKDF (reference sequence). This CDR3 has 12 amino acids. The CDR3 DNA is TGTGCCACCAGGCGGGGGGACCCTGAGCAGTTCTTC. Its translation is CATRRGDPEQFF.

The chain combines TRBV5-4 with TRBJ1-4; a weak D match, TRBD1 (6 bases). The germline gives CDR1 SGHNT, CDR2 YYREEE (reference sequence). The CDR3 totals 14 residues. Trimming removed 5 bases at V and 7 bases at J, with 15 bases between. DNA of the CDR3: TGTGCCAGCAGTAGACAGGAGTTGGGTGAAAAACTGTTTTTT. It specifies CASSRQELGEKLFF.

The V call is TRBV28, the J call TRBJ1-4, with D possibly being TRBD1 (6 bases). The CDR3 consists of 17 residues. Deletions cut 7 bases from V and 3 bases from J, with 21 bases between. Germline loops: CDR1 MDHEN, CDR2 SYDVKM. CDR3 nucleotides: TGTGCCAGCACAATGCTGAATCCTGAGGGGGCTAATGAAAAACTGTTTTTT. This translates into CASTMLNPEGANEKLFF. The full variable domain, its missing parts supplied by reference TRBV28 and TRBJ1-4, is DVKVTQSSRYLVKRTGEKVFLECVQDMDHENMFWYRQDPGLGLRLIYFSYDVKMKEKGDIPEGYSVSREKKERFSLILESASTNQTSMYLCASTMLNPEGANEKLFFGSGTQLSVL.

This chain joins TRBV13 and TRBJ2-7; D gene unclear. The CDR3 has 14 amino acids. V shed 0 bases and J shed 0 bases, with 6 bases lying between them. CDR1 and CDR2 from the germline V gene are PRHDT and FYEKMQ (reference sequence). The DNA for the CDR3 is TGTGCCAGCAGCTTAGGGAGGAGCTCCTACGAGCAGTACTTC. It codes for CASSLGRSSYEQYF.

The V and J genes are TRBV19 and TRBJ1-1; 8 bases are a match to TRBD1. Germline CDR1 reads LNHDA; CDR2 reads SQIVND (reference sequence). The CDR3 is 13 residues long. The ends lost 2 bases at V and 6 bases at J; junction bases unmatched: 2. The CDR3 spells CASSIPGQAEAFF. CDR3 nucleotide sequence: TGTGCCAGTAGTATACCGGGACAGGCTGAAGCTTTCTTT. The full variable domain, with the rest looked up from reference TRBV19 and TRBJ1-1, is DGGITQSPKYLFRKEGQNVTLSCEQNLNHDAMYWYRQDPGQGLRLIYYSQIVNDFQKGDIAEGYSVSREKKESFPLTVTSAQKNPTAFYLCASSIPGQAEAFFGQGTRLTVV.

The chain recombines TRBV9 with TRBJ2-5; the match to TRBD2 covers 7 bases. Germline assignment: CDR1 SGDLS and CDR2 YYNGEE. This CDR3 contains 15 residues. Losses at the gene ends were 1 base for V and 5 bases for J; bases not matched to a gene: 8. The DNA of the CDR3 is TGTGCCAGCAGCGTACTGGGGAGGGTAAGGGAGACCCAGTACTTC. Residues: CASSVLGRVRETQYF. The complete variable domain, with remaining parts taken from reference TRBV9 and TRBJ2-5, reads DSGVTQTPKHLITATGQRVTLRCSPRSGDLSVYWYQQSLDQGLQFLIQYYNGEERAKGNILERFSAQQFPDLHSELNLSSLELGDSALYFCASSVLGRVRETQYFGPGTRLLVL.